Presented here are 8 T cell receptor beta chains from one specimen sequenced in a study of regulatory T cells in long-lasting Graves disease. Time point described: newly diagnosed GD, antithyroid drugs for less than 3 months. The TCR library was prepared using RNA isolated from PBMCs. Investigators prepared the TCR beta libraries by applying iRepertoire HTBI primers and Arm-PCR of CDR3 regions. TCRdb re-called the multiplex PCR reads through MiXCR, storing one row per CDR3 protein. The sample gives about 240,000 distinct CDR3 sequences, around 20% of which show up once; around 13% is in the top ten. Source: peripheral blood mononuclear cells (PBMCs), taken at new diagnosis, from a patient treated with antithyroid drugs. The origin of the receptors is a female donor with Graves disease.

Comments on this clonotype: This is likely an artifact of a read error, given a far larger clone one base away. This chain joins TRBV10-3 and TRBJ2-7; 13 bases match TRBD2. Germline V gene data show CDR1 as ENHRY and CDR2 as SYGVKD. The trim removed 5 bases at V and 3 bases at J, leaving 4 bases unmatched. The length of the CDR3 is 15 residues. CDR3 sequence: CAISWGTSGIYEQYF. The CDR3 DNA is TGTGCCATCAGTTGGGGGACTAGCGGGATCTACGAGCAGTACTTC.

In this sample, this clonotype turned up many times. The chain joins TRBV7-9 to TRBJ2-1; 7 nucleotides align to TRBD1. The length of the CDR3 is 16 residues. Germline trimming cut 1 base from V and 7 bases from J; bases unmatched to any gene: 10. Per germline, CDR1 SEHNR and CDR2 FQNEAQ (reference sequence). The CDR3 nucleotides are TGTGCCAGCAGCTTAGACAGGGGCGGTAGGCGGAATGAGCAGTTCTTC. This codes for CASSLDRGGRRNEQFF.

This clonotype was counted at least ten times. The chain combines TRBV12-3 or TRBV12-4 with TRBJ2-1, with D unresolved. CDR3 length: 17 amino acids. V was trimmed by 1 base and J by 2 bases, leaving 15 bases between them. Written as DNA, the CDR3 is TGTGCCAGCAGTTTAGGCTTGCCGGCAGATCCCTACAATGAGCAGTTCTTC. Residues: CASSLGLPADPYNEQFF.

A word on this clonotype: It differs at one base from a far larger clone, so likely a read error. The chain couples TRBV7-9 to TRBJ2-3, with D unclear. CDR3 size: 15 residues. The germline gives CDR1 SEHNR, CDR2 FQNEAQ (reference sequence). The V and J ends lost 1 base and 3 bases respectively, with 11 bases between them. In DNA, the CDR3 is TGTGCCAGCAGCTTAGGCGGCAAGGAAACAGATACGCAGTATTTT. Residues: CASSLGGKETDTQYF.

The table lists this clonotype with many counts. This chain connects TRBV3-1 to TRBJ2-3, with 9 bases matching TRBD1. V shed 0 bases and J 2 bases; nucleotides not matched to a gene: 6. This CDR3 region has 17 residues. Germline V CDR1 and CDR2: LGHDT, YNNKEL (reference sequence). In nucleotides, the CDR3 is TGTGCCAGCAGCCAAGAAAGGGGACAGGGTCCCACAGATACGCAGTATTTT. It encodes CASSQERGQGPTDTQYF.

This clonotype was seen repeatedly, ten times or more. The chain combines TRBV6-2 or TRBV6-3 with TRBJ2-3; TRBD2 matches at 11 bases. Germline loops: CDR1 MNHEY, CDR2 SVGEGT. After removal of 5 bases from V and 5 bases from J, the junction contained 9 bases not matched to a gene. The CDR3 has 16 amino acids. In nucleotides, the CDR3 is TGTGCCAGCAGTCACCCGATAGCGGGAGGGCAAGATACGCAGTATTTT. Amino acids: CASSHPIAGGQDTQYF.

The table lists this clonotype with many counts. The chain links TRBV6-1 to TRBJ2-7; D not certain. V was trimmed by 1 base and J by 7 bases, leaving 11 bases between them. This CDR3 has 13 amino acids. From germline, CDR1 is MNHNS and CDR2 SASEGT. The CDR3, as DNA: TGTGCCAGCAGTGAAGGTCCGCGGTGGGAGCAGTACTTC. It translates to CASSEGPRWEQYF.

This clonotype was observed at least ten times. This chain connects TRBV20-1 to TRBJ2-4; 10 nucleotides line up with TRBD2. J gave up 2 bases and V 0 bases, and 7 bases lay outside the gene matches. The CDR3 extends over 17 amino acids. Germline loops: CDR1 DFQATT, CDR2 SNEGSKA (reference sequence). CDR3 amino acids: CSARDRGLALTKNIQYF. The CDR3 nucleotides are TGCAGTGCTAGAGATCGGGGACTAGCGCTAACCAAAAACATTCAGTACTTC.